The entry below gives a single TCR beta chain sequence along with its context. The data were obtained in a study of shared clonotypes between healthy human individuals. Healthy HIV-negative adults with no recent acute infections or vaccinations were recruited as donors. CDR3 size: 16 residues. Trimming cost V 0 bases and J 2 bases, with 14 bases left between them. The V gene's germline CDR1 is MGHRA and CDR2 YSYEKL. Clones were read by immunoSEQ multiplex PCR, and TCRdb kept only the in-frame ones, dropping some. The sample has hundreds of thousands of clones; approximately 75% are singletons. The chain couples TRBV4-1 to TRBJ2-7, with a tentative D call TRBD2 (5 bases). The sequence was obtained from a young woman in good health. The specimen was memory CD4+ T cells sorted from blood. Described subset: CD45RA-negative fraction. CDR3 sequence (DNA): TGCGCCAGCAGCCAAGAAGTCAGAGGAGGTACCTACGAGCAGTACTTC. Translating it yields CASSQEVRGGTYEQYF.